This TCR beta chain was obtained from a study of blood T cell repertoires in COVID-19. As for the study in general: The samples span acute and convalescent COVID-19 from the United States, Italy and Spain. From T cells, B-cell-depleted T cells, or PBMCs came the material, which was cDNA or gDNA.

As handled by the study authors: From reference gene primer amplification, estimates of nucleated cell counts were derived. Generated by immunoSEQ multiplex PCR, the TCRdb table keeps only in-frame clones and is missing some. V and J calls and clone size are those listed in that table; D and trimming were worked out from the DNA. Of 270,000 or so clones in the sample, around 81% were seen once. The CDR3 totals 13 residues. With V trimmed by 3 bases and J by 3 bases, 2 bases remained unmatched. CDR1 is GTSNPN, CDR2 SVGIG, per germline (reference sequence). Material: peripheral blood. The J gene is TRBJ1-2, the V gene TRBV30; 9 nucleotides line up with TRBD1. The source is a woman aged 60-75 years with active or convalescent COVID-19. The CDR3 coding sequence is TGTGCCTGGAGGAGGACAGGGGACTATGGCTACACCTTC. As protein: CAWRRTGDYGYTF.